Listed below are T cell receptor beta chains from one sample, sequenced in a study of shared clonotypes between healthy human individuals. Assay used: immunoSEQ multiplex PCR; TCRdb lists only in-frame clones, some missing. The data hold some 2 million clones, with about 95% observed a single time. The specimen sequenced was naive CD8+ T cells sorted from blood. The receptors were sampled from a man aged 18 to 30 in good health. Both conserved end residues are part of each CDR3. The order of the fields is V gene, J gene, clone size, D gene, CDR3 DNA, CDR3 protein. D genes are given only for firm matches. For some rows the clone size is stated as once, few or many, or as a class when expanded; others skip it.

TRBV10-3,TRBJ2-5,NA,NA,TGTGCCATCGGCGTAGAGACCCAGTACTTC,CAIGVETQYF
TRBV10-2,TRBJ2-7,many,NA,TGCGCCAGCAGTGAGGGGTACGAGCAGTACTTC,CASSEGYEQYF
TRBV19,TRBJ1-1,once,NA,TGTGCCAGTAGTCAGTTGTTGGGGTCTGGCACTGAAGCTTTCTTT,CASSQLLGSGTEAFF
TRBV4-1,TRBJ2-1,NA,NA,TGCGCCAGCAGCCTCCGGGACGGCCCTCCGGAGCAGTTCTTC,CASSLRDGPPEQFF
TRBV13,TRBJ2-2,once,TRBD2,TGTGCCAGCAGCCCGGGACTAGCGGTGAACACCGGGGAGCTGTTTTTT,CASSPGLAVNTGELFF
TRBV4-3,TRBJ2-4,NA,TRBD1,TGCGCCAGCAGCCCGGGACAGGGCCTGAACATTCAGTACTTC,CASSPGQGLNIQYF
TRBV29-1,TRBJ2-5,NA,NA,TGCAGCGTTATTGGCGAGTACCAAGAGACCCAGTACTTC,CSVIGEYQETQYF
TRBV4-1,TRBJ2-7,NA,NA,TGCGCCAGCAGCCATGGAGGGGGCTACGAGCAGTACTTC,CASSHGGGYEQYF
TRBV7-9,TRBJ2-1,NA,NA,TGTGCCAGCAGCCCCGGTAGCGGAAGTACGGAACAGTTCTTC,CASSPGSGSTEQFF
TRBV7-9,TRBJ2-5,NA,TRBD1,TGTGCCAGCAGCCTAAGGGACAGGGGGACCCAAGAGACCCAGTACTTC,CASSLRDRGTQETQYF
TRBV7-8,TRBJ2-1,NA,NA,TGTGCCAGCAGCTGGGACACCGCGAGCTCCTACAATGAGCAGTTCTTC,CASSWDTASSYNEQFF
TRBV27,TRBJ2-1,NA,NA,TGTGCCATCCGGGACTTGTACAATGAGCAGTTCTTC,CAIRDLYNEQFF
TRBV10-3,TRBJ2-3,once,NA,TGTGCCACCCCTAGCGGCACAGATACGCAGTATTTT,CATPSGTDTQYF
TRBV28,TRBJ2-7,NA,NA,TGTGCCAGCAGCCCGGGATTTGCCTACGAGCAGTACTTC,CASSPGFAYEQYF
TRBV7-8,TRBJ2-7,NA,NA,TGTGCCAGCAGCTCCAACAGGGAGTACCCCTCCTACGAGCAGTACTTC,CASSSNREYPSYEQYF
TRBV29-1,TRBJ2-2,NA,TRBD1,TGCAGCGTTGAAGGGTTCCCAGGGGACAGGAACACCGGGGAGCTGTTTTTT,CSVEGFPGDRNTGELFF
TRBV7-9,TRBJ2-3,NA,NA,TGTGCCAGCAGCGTCGCGGGACCGCGGGATACGCAGTATTTT,CASSVAGPRDTQYF
TRBV4-1,TRBJ1-5,NA,NA,TGCGCCAGCAGCCAAGATGACGGGCTCAATCAGCCCCAGCATTTT,CASSQDDGLNQPQHF
TRBV28,TRBJ1-2,NA,NA,TGTGCCAGCAGTTTCACACAGGTCTTTGGCTACACCTTC,CASSFTQVFGYTF
TRBV7-2,TRBJ2-7,NA,NA,TGTGCCAGCAGCAACCGGGACTTCGACTACTACGAGCAGTACTTC,CASSNRDFDYYEQYF
TRBV10-3,TRBJ2-7,NA,TRBD1,TGTGCCATCAGCTTTGGTGGGACAGGGACCGACGAGCAGTACTTC,CAISFGGTGTDEQYF
TRBV7-9,TRBJ1-6,NA,NA,TGTGCCAGCAGCCCTTATATGAATTCACCCCTCCACTTT,CASSPYMNSPLHF
TRBV5-1,TRBJ2-7,NA,NA,TGCGCCAGCAGCTTGGAGGGGGGTATTTACGAGCAGTACTTC,CASSLEGGIYEQYF
TRBV4-1,TRBJ2-1,NA,TRBD2,TGCGCCAGCAGCCATGGCCCTACTAGCGCCTACTACAATGAGCAGTTCTTC,CASSHGPTSAYYNEQFF
TRBV27,TRBJ2-1,NA,NA,TGTGCCAGCAGTTTAGCAGGGACTCCGCCATATGAGCAGTTCTTC,CASSLAGTPPYEQFF
TRBV27,TRBJ1-4,NA,NA,TGTGCCAGCAGTTTATTGGGGGCAACTAATGAAAAACTGTTTTTT,CASSLLGATNEKLFF
TRBV5-6,TRBJ2-3,NA,TRBD2,TGTGCCAGCAGCGTATGGACTAGCGGGGACTCAGATACGCAGTATTTT,CASSVWTSGDSDTQYF